The rows below give T cell receptor beta chains drawn from one sample of a study of control samples from healthy donors and cancer patients. The assay was immunoSEQ multiplex PCR, and TCRdb's table has in-frame clones only and misses some. This sample has some 64,000 clones, with approximately 87% found just once. Sequenced material: PBMCs. All receptors derive from a woman aged 45 to 65 with head and neck cancer. Both conserved end residues are part of each CDR3. Size is omitted from some rows. Given values are once, few, many or a class for expanded clones.

- | TRBJ1-1 | TRBV28 | CAITVGGGTEAFF
few | TRBJ2-1 | TRBV9 | CASSVGVAGADNEQFF
- | TRBJ1-4 | TRBV28 | CASSLLQDLPLGKLFF
- | TRBJ1-2 | TRBV7-9 | CASSPGAYEAGYTF
- | TRBJ2-5 | TRBV19 | CASSTTGSNQYF
- | TRBJ2-4 | TRBV7-9 | CASSLGLETWRGAVNIQYF
once | TRBJ2-1 | TRBV5-1 | CASSFGREGNEQFF
- | TRBJ2-7 | TRBV6-5 | CASTGIPYEQYF
once | TRBJ1-5 | TRBV6-5 | CASSYSNNQPQHF
- | TRBJ2-1 | TRBV20-1 | CSASRGNEQFF
- | TRBJ2-1 | TRBV5-1 | CASSLRGVTSGGTNEQFF
- | TRBJ1-4 | TRBV5-4 | CASSPRTGGNEKLFF
- | TRBJ2-7 | TRBV6-1 | CASSEGGLAGYEQYF
- | TRBJ1-6 | TRBV30 | CAWSDGQAPYNSPLHF
- | TRBJ2-3 | TRBV7-7 | CASSPQGLADDTQYF
- | TRBJ2-6 | TRBV7-3 | CASSPTSSGANVLTF
- | TRBJ2-7 | TRBV30 | CAWSRTVTSSYEQYF
- | TRBJ2-5 | TRBV7-9 | CASSVRNQETQYF